This is a list of T cell receptor beta chains from one sample in a study of blood T cell repertoires in COVID-19. Assay used: immunoSEQ multiplex PCR; TCRdb lists only in-frame clones, some missing. The repertoire holds fewer than 250,000 clones, with 84% as singletons. The sample comprised peripheral blood. Every receptor here comes from a woman aged 50 to 60 with active or convalescent COVID-19. CDR3s include the opening cysteine and the closing phenylalanine or tryptophan. D genes are given only for firm matches. A clone size is listed for some rows: how often the clone was seen (once, few, many), or a class if it is expanded.

size,D,J,V,DNA,CDR3
-,TRBD2,TRBJ2-5,TRBV5-5,TGTGCCAGCAGCTTGCCTAGCGGGAGTGTAGAGACCCAGTACTTC,CASSLPSGSVETQYF
-,-,TRBJ1-1,TRBV19,TGTGCCAGTAGTATATCAGGTCAGGGAACTGAAGCTTTCTTT,CASSISGQGTEAFF
-,-,TRBJ1-2,TRBV12-3/TRBV12-4,TGTGCCAGCAGTTTATTGGAGGGCTACACCTTC,CASSLLEGYTF
-,TRBD1,TRBJ1-2,TRBV5-5,TGTGCCAGCAGTTACTTGGGACAGGGAGGAAACTATGGCTACACCTTC,CASSYLGQGGNYGYTF
-,-,TRBJ2-5,TRBV14,TGTGCCAGCAGCCAAGCAGGGTCCGGGCTTGAGACCCAGTACTTC,CASSQAGSGLETQYF
few,TRBD1,TRBJ1-1,TRBV6-5,TGTGCCAGCAGTTCCTGGGGACAGGGGGGGACTGAAGCTTTCTTT,CASSSWGQGGTEAFF
-,TRBD1,TRBJ1-2,TRBV5-1,TGCGCCAGCAGCGCCTTTCCCGGGACAGGGATCAACTATGGCTACACCTTC,CASSAFPGTGINYGYTF
few,-,TRBJ1-2,TRBV27,TGTGCCAGCAGGACGGGGTTTGGCGGCTATGGCTACACCTTC,CASRTGFGGYGYTF
-,TRBD1,TRBJ1-2,TRBV13,TGTGCCAGCAGCCTCCCGGGACAGGGACCTGCTAACTATGGCTACACCTTC,CASSLPGQGPANYGYTF
-,TRBD1,TRBJ1-1,TRBV11-2,TGTGCCAGCAGTATTACGACAGGGGCGTATGAAGCTTTCTTT,CASSITTGAYEAFF
-,-,TRBJ2-1,TRBV7-8,TGTGCCAGCAGCCAGAAGACTACAGGGAAGAGTGACAATGAGCAGTTCTTC,CASSQKTTGKSDNEQFF
-,TRBD1,TRBJ1-5,TRBV4-1,TGCGCCAGCAGCCAAGATTCAGGGGGTAGGCAGCCCCAGCATTTT,CASSQDSGGRQPQHF
-,-,TRBJ1-5,TRBV5-5,TGTGCCAGCAGCGGGTGGGCCTCAACACCCCAGCATTTT,CASSGWASTPQHF
-,-,TRBJ2-5,TRBV5-1,TGCGCCAGCAGCGGGGTTTCGGGGGAGACCCAGTACTTC,CASSGVSGETQYF
-,TRBD2,TRBJ2-3,TRBV29-1,TGCAGCCCACCGCTCGGGACTAGCAATACAGATACGCAGTATTTT,CSPPLGTSNTDTQYF
-,-,TRBJ1-1,TRBV28,TGTGCCATCAAGGGGGGGTACACTGAAGCTTTCTTT,CAIKGGYTEAFF
-,TRBD1,TRBJ1-5,TRBV28,TGTGCCAGCAGCAACGGACAGGGAGGACAGCCCCAGCATTTT,CASSNGQGGQPQHF
-,-,TRBJ1-5,TRBV24-1,TGTGCCACCAGTGATTCCACTGGACAGACGAACAATCAGCCCCAGCATTTT,CATSDSTGQTNNQPQHF
-,-,TRBJ1-1,TRBV4-1,TGCGCCAGCAGCCAAGATCGGTTATTTGGGAACACTGAAGCTTTCTTT,CASSQDRLFGNTEAFF
-,-,TRBJ2-4,TRBV5-6,TGTGCCAGCAGCTTGACAGAAAACATTCAGTACTTC,CASSLTENIQYF
-,TRBD1,TRBJ1-2,TRBV5-6,TGTGCCAGCAGCTCGGACAGGCTTTATGGCTACACCTTC,CASSSDRLYGYTF
-,TRBD2,TRBJ2-7,TRBV3-1/TRBV3-2,TGTGCCAGCAGCCCCAGTGGCGGGAGAGAATACGAGCAGTACTTC,CASSPSGGREYEQYF
-,-,TRBJ2-1,TRBV10-2,TGCGCCAGCAGACACAACCTAGCGCAGGCCTACAATGAGCAGTTCTTC,CASRHNLAQAYNEQFF
once,-,TRBJ1-2,TRBV28,TGTGCCCACCGGTCGGGTACGCGTCGTGGCTATGGCTACACCTTC,CAHRSGTRRGYGYTF
once,TRBD2,TRBJ2-7,TRBV28,TGTGCCAGCAGTCTTGGCTCTAGCGGTTCCTACGAGCAGTACTTC,CASSLGSSGSYEQYF
-,-,TRBJ1-2,TRBV5-6,TGTGCCAGCAGCTTGGCCGGGGTATTCGGATTGAGTGGCTACACCTTC,CASSLAGVFGLSGYTF
once,-,TRBJ1-3,TRBV24-1,TGTGCCACCAGTGACGGGGGGCCTGGAAACACCATATATTTT,CATSDGGPGNTIYF
-,TRBD2,TRBJ2-1,TRBV2,TGTGCCAGCAGTAGCGGGGTGAATGAGCAGTTCTTC,CASSSGVNEQFF
-,TRBD1,TRBJ1-1,TRBV28,TGTGCCAGCAGCATGACAGGGGTGCCTGGAGCTTTCTTT,CASSMTGVPGAFF
-,-,TRBJ1-5,TRBV4-2,TGTGCCAGCAGCCAAGCCCGACAGGCCGGGGGCAATCAGCCCCAGCATTTT,CASSQARQAGGNQPQHF
-,TRBD2,TRBJ2-7,TRBV30,TGTGCCTGGAACTCCGGGACTAGCGACGAGCAGTACTTC,CAWNSGTSDEQYF
-,-,TRBJ1-5,TRBV28,TGTGCCAGCAGTTTTGGGCCGGGGAGCAATCAGCCCCAGCATTTT,CASSFGPGSNQPQHF
-,-,TRBJ2-5,TRBV5-1,TGCGCCAGCAGCGCGCCGTCGGAGACCCAGTACTTC,CASSAPSETQYF
-,TRBD2,TRBJ2-1,TRBV14,TGTGCCAGCAGCCAAACTCAGCGGGAGGGCCACAATGAGCAGTTCTTC,CASSQTQREGHNEQFF
-,-,TRBJ1-3,TRBV28,TGTGCCAGCGGGGGAAGGGGGTCTGGAAACACCATATATTTT,CASGGRGSGNTIYF
-,-,TRBJ1-1,TRBV3-1/TRBV3-2,TGTGCCAGCAGCCAAGCCTCAACAGGGGAAGCTTTCTTT,CASSQASTGEAFF
-,-,TRBJ2-2,TRBV5-1,TGCGCCAGCAGAAGGGGCAAAGACATCGGGGAGCTGTTTTTT,CASRRGKDIGELFF
once,TRBD2,TRBJ2-5,TRBV7-3,TGTGCCAGCAGCTTATCCGAAGCGGGAGTGGAGACCCAGTACTTC,CASSLSEAGVETQYF
-,TRBD2,TRBJ2-7,TRBV27,TGTGCCAGCAGTGCTCTCGGGACTACCTACGAGCAGTACTTC,CASSALGTTYEQYF
-,TRBD1,TRBJ2-1,TRBV10-2,TGCGCCAGCAAGGCAGGGGGATTATACAATGAGCAGTTCTTC,CASKAGGLYNEQFF
-,-,TRBJ2-1,TRBV29-1,TGCAGCGTTGACTCCCTCCCCTACAATGAGCAGTTCTTC,CSVDSLPYNEQFF
-,-,TRBJ2-1,TRBV10-1,TGCGCCAGCAGTCGTAGTCTAGCGCAGGATGAGCAGTTCTTC,CASSRSLAQDEQFF
-,-,TRBJ1-5,TRBV28,TGTGCCAGCAGTTTGCGGGGGGCTAATCAGCCCCAGCATTTT,CASSLRGANQPQHF
few,-,TRBJ1-2,TRBV24-1,TGTGCCCCGCTGGGGGCCTATGGCTACACCTTC,CAPLGAYGYTF
-,-,TRBJ1-1,TRBV5-1,TGCGCCAGCAGCTTTTGGGGCAACGGGGGCACTGAAGCTTTCTTT,CASSFWGNGGTEAFF
-,TRBD2,TRBJ2-5,TRBV7-2,TGTGCCAGCAGCAAAGGGGGACTAGCGGGGAATCAAGAGACCCAGTACTTC,CASSKGGLAGNQETQYF
-,-,TRBJ1-5,TRBV27,TGTGCCAGCAGTTTGAAGGGGAATCAGCCCCAGCATTTT,CASSLKGNQPQHF
-,-,TRBJ2-1,TRBV15,TGTGCCACCAGCAGAGATAGTGAGCAGTTCTTC,CATSRDSEQFF
once,TRBD1,TRBJ2-3,TRBV5-6,TGTGCCAGCAGCTTTAAAGTAACAGGGGGCGCAGATACGCAGTATTTT,CASSFKVTGGADTQYF
-,TRBD1,TRBJ1-3,TRBV5-1,TGCGCCAGCAGCCACACAGGGGAGCCTGGAAACACCATATATTTT,CASSHTGEPGNTIYF
-,TRBD1,TRBJ1-6,TRBV7-3,TGTGCCAGCAGCTTCCCCGCAGGGGACAGGGGTCGGGGTAATTCACCCCTCCACTTT,CASSFPAGDRGRGNSPLHF
-,-,TRBJ1-4,TRBV29-1,TGCAGCGTTGCAGGTGGGGGCCCCATTAATGAAAAACTGTTTTTT,CSVAGGGPINEKLFF
-,TRBD2,TRBJ2-7,TRBV5-1,TGCGCCAGCAGTCCAACGGGGACTAGCGGGACCTACGAGCAGTACTTC,CASSPTGTSGTYEQYF
-,-,TRBJ1-3,TRBV12-3/TRBV12-4,TGTGCCAGCAGTTCCTCAGGCTATTCAGAGATATATTTT,CASSSSGYSEIYF
-,TRBD2,TRBJ2-7,TRBV18,TGTGCCAGCTCACCCGCGCGGCGGGAGGGACCGCGGTACTTC,CASSPARREGPRYF
-,TRBD1,TRBJ1-4,TRBV19,TGTGCCAGTAGTCTTCGGACAGGGCTGACTAATGAAAAACTGTTTTTT,CASSLRTGLTNEKLFF
-,TRBD1,TRBJ1-4,TRBV5-4,TGTGCCAGCAGCTTGGGGGGACAGGGAGGAGTGGAACTGTTTTTT,CASSLGGQGGVELFF